These 3 T cell receptor beta chains were sequenced from one sample in a study of cytomegalovirus exposure and HLA in healthy donors. The PCR was carried out with 60 Vbeta primers and 13 Jbeta primers. Assay: immunoSEQ multiplex PCR; the TCRdb copy retains only in-frame clones and omits some. The repertoire holds some 130,000 clones, with about 85% as singletons. Material for sequencing was PBMCs. These TCRs come from a woman aged 25 to 45 in good health and CMV-seropositive.

The chain couples TRBV5-1 to TRBJ2-1, with 15 bases identical to TRBD2. V lost 4 bases to trimming and J lost 7 bases; unmatched junction nucleotides: 9. The germline gives CDR1 SGHRS, CDR2 YFSETQ. This CDR3 is 17 amino acids long. This CDR3 is CASSRGLAGGTDNEQFF. The CDR3 DNA is TGCGCCAGCAGCAGGGGACTAGCGGGAGGTACCGATAATGAGCAGTTCTTC.

The chain has TRBV2 and TRBJ2-3, with D possibly TRBD2 on 6 matching bases. The V gene lost 3 bases and the J gene lost 0 bases, with 10 bases spanning the gap. CDR1 and CDR2 from the germline V gene are SNHLY and FYNNEI. The CDR3 consists of 15 residues. As DNA, the CDR3 is TGTGCCAGCAGTGAGGAGGGCGGCAGCACAGATACGCAGTATTTT. Translated, it gives CASSEEGGSTDTQYF.

The chain couples TRBV6-5 to TRBJ1-2; D perhaps matches TRBD1 (5 bases). V shed 8 bases and J shed 3 bases, with 13 bases lying between them. The CDR3 extends over 13 amino acids. Germline V CDR1 and CDR2: MNHEY, SVGAGI. The CDR3 DNA is TGTGCCAGCGGCCTCGCAGGGTACTATGGCTACACCTTC. Its protein is CASGLAGYYGYTF.